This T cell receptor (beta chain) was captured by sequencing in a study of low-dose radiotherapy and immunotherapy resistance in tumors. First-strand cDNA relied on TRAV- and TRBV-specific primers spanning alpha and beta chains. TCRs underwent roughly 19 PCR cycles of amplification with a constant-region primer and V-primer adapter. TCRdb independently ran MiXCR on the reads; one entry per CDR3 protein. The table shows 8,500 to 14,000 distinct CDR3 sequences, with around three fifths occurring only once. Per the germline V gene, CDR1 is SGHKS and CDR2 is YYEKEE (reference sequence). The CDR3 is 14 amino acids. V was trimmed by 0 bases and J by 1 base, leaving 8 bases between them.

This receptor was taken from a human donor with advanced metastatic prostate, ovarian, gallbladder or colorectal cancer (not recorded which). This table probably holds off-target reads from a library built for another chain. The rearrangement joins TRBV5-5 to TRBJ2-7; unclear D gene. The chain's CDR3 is CASSLVGRSYEQYF. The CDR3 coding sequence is TGTGCCAGCAGCTTGGTTGGCAGGTCCTACGAGCAGTACTTC.